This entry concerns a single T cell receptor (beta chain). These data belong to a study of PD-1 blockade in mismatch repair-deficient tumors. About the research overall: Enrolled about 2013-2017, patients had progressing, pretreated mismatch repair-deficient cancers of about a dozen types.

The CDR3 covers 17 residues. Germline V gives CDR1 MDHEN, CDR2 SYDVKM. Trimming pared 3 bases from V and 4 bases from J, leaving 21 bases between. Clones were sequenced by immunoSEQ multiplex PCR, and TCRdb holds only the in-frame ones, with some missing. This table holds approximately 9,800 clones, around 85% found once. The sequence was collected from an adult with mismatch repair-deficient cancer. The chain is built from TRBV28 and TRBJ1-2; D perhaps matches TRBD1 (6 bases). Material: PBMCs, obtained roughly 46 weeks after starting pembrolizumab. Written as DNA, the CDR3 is TGTGCCAGCAGTTTTGGGGGGGGCTCCGCCGGGAGCTATGGCTACACCTTC. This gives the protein CASSFGGGSAGSYGYTF.